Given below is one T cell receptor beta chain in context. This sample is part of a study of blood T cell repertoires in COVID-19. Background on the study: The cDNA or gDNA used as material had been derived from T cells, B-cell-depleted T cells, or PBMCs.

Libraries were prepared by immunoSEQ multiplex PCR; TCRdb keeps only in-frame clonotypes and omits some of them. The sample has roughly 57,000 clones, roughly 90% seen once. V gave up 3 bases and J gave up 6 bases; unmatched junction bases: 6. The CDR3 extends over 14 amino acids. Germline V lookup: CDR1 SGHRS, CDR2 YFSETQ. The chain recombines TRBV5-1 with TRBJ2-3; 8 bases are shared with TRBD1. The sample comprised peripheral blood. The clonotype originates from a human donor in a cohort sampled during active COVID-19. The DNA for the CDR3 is TGCGCCAGCAGCTCAGGGGGCTCGGGGGATACGCAGTATTTT. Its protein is CASSSGGSGDTQYF.